This T cell receptor beta chain came from a study of T cells in Graves' hyperthyroidism and ophthalmopathy. This CDR3 is 16 amino acids long. J lost 2 bases, V lost 5 bases, and 9 bases had no gene match. The germline V gene encodes CDR1 DFQATT and CDR2 SNEGSKA (reference sequence). From RNA transcripts, TCR beta CDR3 regions were amplified. Initially, a first-round RT-PCR of the TCR CDR3 employed the HTBI primer set. Each CDR3 protein is one row after TCRdb ran MiXCR on the multiplex PCR reads. The data contain fewer than 650,000 distinct CDR3 sequences, around 15% of them seen just once; the ten biggest clones take up approximately 15%. The sample holds many counts of this clonotype.

This receptor was obtained from a woman aged 40-49 years with Graves' hyperthyroidism. This rearrangement joins TRBV20-1 to TRBJ2-7, with 13 bases aligning to TRBD2. Sequencing was done on a sample of blood. The CDR3 spells CSAAQLTSGRTYEQYF. Written as DNA, the CDR3 is TGCAGTGCTGCGCAGTTGACTAGCGGGAGGACCTACGAGCAGTACTTC.